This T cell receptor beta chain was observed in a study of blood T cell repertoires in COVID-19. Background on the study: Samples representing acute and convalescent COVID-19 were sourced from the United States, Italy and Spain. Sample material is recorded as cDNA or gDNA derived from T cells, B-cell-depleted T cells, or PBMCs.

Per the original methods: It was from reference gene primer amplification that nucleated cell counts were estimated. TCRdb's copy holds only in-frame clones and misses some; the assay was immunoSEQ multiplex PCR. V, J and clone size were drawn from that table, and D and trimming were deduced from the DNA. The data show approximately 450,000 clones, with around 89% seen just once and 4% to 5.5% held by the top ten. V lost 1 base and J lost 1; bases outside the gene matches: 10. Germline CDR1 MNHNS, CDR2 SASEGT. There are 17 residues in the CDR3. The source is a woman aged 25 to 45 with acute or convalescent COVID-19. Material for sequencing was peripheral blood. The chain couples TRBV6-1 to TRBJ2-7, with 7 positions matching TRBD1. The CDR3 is CASSEGGTDPLSYEQYF. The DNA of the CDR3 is TGTGCCAGCAGTGAAGGTGGGACAGATCCATTATCCTACGAGCAGTACTTC.